This T cell receptor beta chain was profiled in a study of cytomegalovirus exposure and HLA in healthy donors. This clone showed up just a few times. Its antigen is still unknown. Trimming left V 4 bases short and J 7 bases short, with 16 bases between. CDR1 is MNHEY, CDR2 SVGAGI, per germline. The CDR3 runs to 14 residues. General study points: A later analysis linked 15,000 to 20,000 TCR beta sequences to HLA alleles at 0.05 false discovery rate. It was only CMV serostatus that was available as immune exposure information. The authors considered a cluster of highly shared sequence variants likely to be a sequencing artifact.

The PCR contained 60 Vbeta and 13 Jbeta primers. Sequencing was performed with immunoSEQ multiplex PCR; in TCRdb, only in-frame clones are kept and a portion is missing. The sample holds more than 200,000 clones; roughly four fifths are singletons and the top ten take 0.22%. This chain joins TRBV6-5 and TRBJ1-2; perhaps TRBD1 as D (6 bases). The source material was PBMCs. This clonotype originated in a girl aged 2-15 years in good health and CMV-seronegative. The CDR3 sequence is CASSSHRVVRGYTF. CDR3 sequence (DNA): TGTGCCAGCAGTTCCCACAGGGTAGTCCGTGGCTACACCTTC.